This paragraph covers one T cell receptor beta chain sequence. Antigen unknown. This entry belongs to a study of T cell responses to AZD1222 COVID-19 vaccine. Study results and caveats: In all cases, repertoires were sampled only after the peak T cell response. Females outnumbered males among donors, who were mostly white British; clonal diversity was possibly underestimated. Close to half of all spike-specific TCRs reportedly target regions of the variants that are unmutated.

Germline CDR1 LGHDT, CDR2 YNNKEL (reference sequence). The ends were cut back, 3 bases at V and 0 bases at J, with 18 bases in the middle. The CDR3 covers 18 residues. The protocol was immunoSEQ multiplex PCR, while the TCRdb copy is restricted to in-frame clones and leaves out a portion. The table lists fewer than 200,000 clones, more than 80% of them singletons. This clonotype was obtained from an adult who received the MenACWY meningococcal vaccine as a control. The specimen comprised peripheral blood, sampled 28 days after the second dose of the MenACWY control vaccine. This chain uses TRBV3-1 (or the pseudogene TRBV3-2) with TRBJ1-3, with a tentative D call TRBD1 (6 bases). CDR3 sequence reads: CASSHYSLDSHSGNTIYF. The CDR3 DNA follows: TGTGCCAGCAGCCACTACTCCCTGGACAGCCACTCTGGAAACACCATATATTTT.